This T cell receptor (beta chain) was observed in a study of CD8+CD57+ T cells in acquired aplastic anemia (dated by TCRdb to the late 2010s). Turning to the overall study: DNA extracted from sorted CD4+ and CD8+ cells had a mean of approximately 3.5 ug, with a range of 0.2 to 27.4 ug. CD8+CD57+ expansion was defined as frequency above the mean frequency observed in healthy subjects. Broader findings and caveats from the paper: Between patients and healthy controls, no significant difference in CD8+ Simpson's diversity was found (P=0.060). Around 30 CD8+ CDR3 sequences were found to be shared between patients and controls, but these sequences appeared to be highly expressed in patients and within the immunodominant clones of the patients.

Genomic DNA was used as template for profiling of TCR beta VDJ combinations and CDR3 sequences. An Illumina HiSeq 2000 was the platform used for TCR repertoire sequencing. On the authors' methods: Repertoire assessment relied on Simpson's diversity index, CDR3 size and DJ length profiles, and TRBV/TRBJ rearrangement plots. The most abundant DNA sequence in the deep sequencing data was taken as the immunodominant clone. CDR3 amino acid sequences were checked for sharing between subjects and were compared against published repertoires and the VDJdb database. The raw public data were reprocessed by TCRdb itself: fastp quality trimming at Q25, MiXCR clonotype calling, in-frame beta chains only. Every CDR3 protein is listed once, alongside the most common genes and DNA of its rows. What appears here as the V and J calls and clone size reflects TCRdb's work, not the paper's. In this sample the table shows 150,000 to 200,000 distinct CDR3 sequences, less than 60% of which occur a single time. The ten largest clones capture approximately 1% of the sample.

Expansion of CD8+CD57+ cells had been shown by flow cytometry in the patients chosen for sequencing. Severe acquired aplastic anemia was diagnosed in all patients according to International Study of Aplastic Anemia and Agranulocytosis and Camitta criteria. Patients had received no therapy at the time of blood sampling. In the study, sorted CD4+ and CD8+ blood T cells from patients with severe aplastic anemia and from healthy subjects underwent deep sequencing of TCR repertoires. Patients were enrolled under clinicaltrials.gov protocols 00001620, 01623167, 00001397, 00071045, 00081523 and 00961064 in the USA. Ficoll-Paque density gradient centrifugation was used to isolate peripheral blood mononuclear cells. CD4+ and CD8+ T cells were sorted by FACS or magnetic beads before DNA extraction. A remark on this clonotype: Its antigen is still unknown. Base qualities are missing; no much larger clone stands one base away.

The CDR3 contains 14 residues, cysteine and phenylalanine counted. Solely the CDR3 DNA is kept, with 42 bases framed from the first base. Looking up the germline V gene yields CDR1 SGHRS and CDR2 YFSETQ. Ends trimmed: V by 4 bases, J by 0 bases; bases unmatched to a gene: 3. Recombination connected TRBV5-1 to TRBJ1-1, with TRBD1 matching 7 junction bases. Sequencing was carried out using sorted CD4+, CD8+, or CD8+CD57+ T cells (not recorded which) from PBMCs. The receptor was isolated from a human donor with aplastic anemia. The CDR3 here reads CASSLTGVNTEAFF. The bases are TGCGCCAGCAGCCTCACAGGGGTGAACACTGAAGCTTTCTTT. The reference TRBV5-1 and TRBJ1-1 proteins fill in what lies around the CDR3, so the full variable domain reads KAGVTQTPRYLIKTRGQQVTLSCSPISGHRSVSWYQQTPGQGLQFLFEYFSETQRNKGNFPGRFSGRQFSNSRSEMNVSTLELGDSALYLCASSLTGVNTEAFFGQGTRLTVV.